Below are 15 T cell receptor beta chains sequenced from a single sample in a study of shared clonotypes between healthy human individuals. Naive CD8 populations comprised CD45RO-negative cells positively selected for CCR7, excluding terminally differentiated effector memory CD45RA+ cells. Sequencing was performed with immunoSEQ multiplex PCR; in TCRdb, only in-frame clones are kept and a portion is missing. This sample has over 2 million clones, with approximately 94% found just once. Sequencing input: naive CD8+ T cells sorted from blood. The receptors were gathered from a man aged 18 to 29 in good health.

This clone was counted once. Other DNA sequences within the sample encode an identical CDR3. V gene TRBV4-3 combines with J gene TRBJ2-7; D unresolved. The CDR3 contains 13 residues. Trimming pared 2 bases from V and 3 bases from J, leaving 8 bases between. In germline, CDR1 is LGHNA, CDR2 YSLEER. DNA for the CDR3: TGCGCCAGCAGCCAAAGCCTCAGCTACGAGCAGTACTTC. Translated, it gives CASSQSLSYEQYF.

This clone was observed a single time. The chain is built from TRBV7-9 and TRBJ2-1; D could derive from TRBD1 or TRBD2 (5 bases each). The germline V gene encodes CDR1 SEHNR and CDR2 FQNEAQ (reference sequence). V lost 1 base to trimming and J lost 4 bases, with 14 bases between them. There are 16 residues in the CDR3. CDR3 region: CASSLGPGTDYNEQFF. In nucleotides, the CDR3 is TGTGCCAGCAGCTTAGGGCCCGGGACGGATTACAATGAGCAGTTCTTC.

The V call is TRBV29-1, the J call TRBJ1-1, with a possible D match to TRBD1 (5 bases). V was pared by 6 bases and J by 5 bases, with 10 bases between. Per the germline V gene, CDR1 is SQVTM and CDR2 is ANQGSEA. The CDR3 runs to 11 residues. This CDR3 is CSVGEATEAFF. The CDR3 coding sequence is TGCAGCGTGGGGGAGGCAACTGAAGCTTTCTTT.

To note about this clone: Within the sample, other DNA sequences also encode this same CDR3. The V and J genes are TRBV27 and TRBJ2-2; 9 positions agree with TRBD2. The CDR3 extends over 14 amino acids. Losses at the gene ends were 2 bases for V and 5 bases for J; bases not matched to a gene: 0. Germline V gives CDR1 MNHEY, CDR2 SMNVEV (reference sequence). CDR3 coding DNA: TGTGCCAGCAGTTTACTAGCGGGAACCGGGGAGCTGTTTTTT. Translating gives CASSLLAGTGELFF.

V and J are TRBV10-3 and TRBJ2-2; TRBD2 aligns across 8 bases. The length of the CDR3 is 13 residues. Per the germline V gene, CDR1 is ENHRY and CDR2 is SYGVKD. V trimming: 7 bases; J trimming: 4 bases; junction bases outside the gene matches: 2. The CDR3 coding sequence is TGTGCCATCAAGGGACTAGGCACCGGGGAGCTGTTTTTT. It specifies CAIKGLGTGELFF.

This sequence joins TRBV5-4 and TRBJ2-5; D remains ambiguous. This CDR3 has 14 residues. The V end lost 2 bases, the J end lost 5 bases, and 13 bases lay between the germline ends. Germline values: CDR1 SGHNT, CDR2 YYREEE (reference sequence). CDR3 nucleotide sequence: TGTGCCAGCAGCTTCCTCCATAGTCAGGAGACCCAGTACTTC. Amino acid sequence: CASSFLHSQETQYF.

In the case of this clone: The sample carries other DNA sequences with the same CDR3. This rearrangement joins TRBV5-6 to TRBJ2-7; possibly TRBD1 for D (6 bases). CDR1 and CDR2 (germline): SGHDT, YYEEEE. The CDR3 length is 14 residues. Trimming left V 0 bases short and J 0 bases short, with 7 bases between. This chain's CDR3 is CASSLGQVSYEQYF. CDR3 nucleotides: TGTGCCAGCAGCTTGGGACAGGTCTCCTACGAGCAGTACTTC. The full variable domain, with the rest looked up from reference TRBV5-6 and TRBJ2-7, is DAGVTQSPTHLIKTRGQQVTLRCSPKSGHDTVSWYQQALGQGPQFIFQYYEEEERQRGNFPDRFSGHQFPNYSSELNVNALLLGDSALYLCASSLGQVSYEQYFGPGTRLTVT.

This sequence joins TRBV15 and TRBJ2-2; the match to TRBD1 covers 8 bases. Germline values: CDR1 LNHNV, CDR2 YYDKDF (reference sequence). This CDR3 has 15 amino acids. The V gene end was trimmed by 5 bases and the J gene end by 10 bases; junction bases not matched to a gene: 12. The CDR3 region is CATSRDRGPLEELFF. CDR3 coding DNA: TGTGCCACCAGCCGCGACAGGGGTCCCCTAGAGGAGCTGTTTTTT.

Regarding this clone: The sample contains more than one DNA sequence encoding this CDR3. This chain connects TRBV27 to TRBJ2-5; TRBD2 matches 9 bases. Germline CDR1 MNHEY, CDR2 SMNVEV (reference sequence). The CDR3 length is 14 residues. V gave up 0 bases and J gave up 5 bases; unmatched junction bases: 1. CDR3 residues: CASSLSAGGETQYF. CDR3 nucleotide sequence: TGTGCCAGCAGTTTATCTGCGGGGGGGGAGACCCAGTACTTC.

This clone has a single count. The chain uses TRBV4-1 and TRBJ2-7; 10 nucleotides align to TRBD1. This CDR3 comprises 16 residues. J was trimmed by 2 bases and V by 1 base; bases with no gene match: 5. The germline CDR1 and CDR2 sequences are MGHRA and YSYEKL. The CDR3 spells CASSQAAGTGAYEQYF. The DNA of the CDR3 is TGCGCCAGCAGCCAAGCCGCCGGGACAGGGGCCTACGAGCAGTACTTC.

The V and J genes are TRBV4-1 and TRBJ2-7; the match to TRBD1 covers 9 bases. The CDR3 loop spans 16 amino acids. Germline lookup yields CDR1 MGHRA and CDR2 YSYEKL. With V trimmed by 1 base and J by 11 bases, 15 bases remained unmatched. Here the CDR3 DNA reads TGCGCCAGCAGCCAAGCTCCCGGGACAGGGCCCGACACGGAGTACTTC. Encoded protein: CASSQAPGTGPDTEYF.

The chain joins TRBV29-1 to TRBJ2-3, with a tentative D call TRBD2 (6 bases). Per germline, CDR1 SQVTM and CDR2 ANQGSEA. Trimming took 3 bases from V and 1 from J, leaving 20 bases between them. The CDR3 sequence is 17 residues long. CDR3 in DNA: TGCAGCGTTGATGCGGGAACCACCTATGATCGCACAGATACGCAGTATTTT. Translation gives CSVDAGTTYDRTDTQYF.

The rearrangement links TRBV28 to TRBJ1-1; D gene unclear. Germline CDR1 is MDHEN and CDR2 is SYDVKM. This CDR3 is 12 amino acids long. Trimming shortened V by 8 bases and J by 2 bases, and 9 bases separated the two germline ends. This chain's CDR3 is CASARDNTEAFF. DNA for the CDR3: TGTGCCAGCGCGCGAGATAACACTGAAGCTTTCTTT.

The J gene is TRBJ1-2, the V gene TRBV14; possible D gene TRBD1, 6 bases. The V end lost 4 bases, the J end lost 6 bases, and 15 bases lay between the germline ends. There are 14 residues in the CDR3. In germline, CDR1 is SGHDN, CDR2 FVKESK. The CDR3 coding sequence is TGTGCCAGCAGCCCCCCCGGGGGGGGCGATGGCTACACCTTC. Its translation: CASSPPGGGDGYTF.

The chain employs TRBV5-1 and TRBJ2-5; 7 positions agree with TRBD2. V lost 3 bases, J lost 5 bases, and 13 bases stayed unmatched. From germline, CDR1 is SGHRS and CDR2 YFSETQ. There are 16 residues in the CDR3. This chain's CDR3 is CASSWKAGAPSETQYF. The DNA for the CDR3 is TGCGCCAGCAGCTGGAAGGCGGGAGCACCAAGTGAGACCCAGTACTTC.